One sample yielded the 27 T cell receptor beta chains listed below, sequenced in a study of T cell responses to AZD1222 COVID-19 vaccine. Produced via immunoSEQ multiplex PCR; TCRdb's table is partial and in-frame only. The repertoire holds around 52,000 clones, more than 75% seen once, with approximately 15% in the top ten. Specimen: peripheral blood, collected on day 0 of AZD1222 vaccination. The receptor set was obtained from an adult in good health.

The rearrangement links TRBV5-5 to TRBJ1-1; D might be TRBD1 (5 bases). CDR3 size: 14 residues. Between the trimmed V and J ends, which lost 2 bases and 5 bases, there was a span of 13 bases. The germline V gene encodes CDR1 SGHKS and CDR2 YYEKEE (reference sequence). CDR3 sequence reads: CASSFGDGGTEAFF. In DNA, the CDR3 is TGTGCCAGCAGCTTCGGGGACGGAGGGACTGAAGCTTTCTTT.

This chain links TRBV11-2 with TRBJ2-5; 8 nucleotides line up with TRBD1. J gave up 7 bases and V 0 bases, and 4 bases lay outside the gene matches. This CDR3 is 14 amino acids long. CDR1 is SGHAT, CDR2 FQNNGV, per germline. The CDR3: CASSLDRQGSTQYF. For the CDR3, the DNA is TGTGCCAGCAGCTTAGATAGACAGGGGTCGACCCAGTACTTC.

This chain uses TRBV28 with TRBJ1-5; D uncertain. The CDR3 runs to 12 residues. V was clipped by 9 bases and J by 9 bases, with 15 bases between them. Germline V gene sequence: CDR1 MDHEN, CDR2 SYDVKM. In DNA form, the CDR3 reads TGTGCCAGTGCCCGGGAGGGATGGCCCCAGCATTTT. Residues: CASAREGWPQHF. Looking up the rest from reference TRBV28 and TRBJ1-5 gives the full variable domain: DVKVTQSSRYLVKRTGEKVFLECVQDMDHENMFWYRQDPGLGLRLIYFSYDVKMKEKGDIPEGYSVSREKKERFSLILESASTNQTSMYLCASAREGWPQHFGDGTRLSIL.

The chain joins TRBV7-2 to TRBJ2-2, with a tentative D call TRBD2 (5 bases). CDR1 is SGHTA, CDR2 FQGNSA, per germline. The CDR3 covers 14 residues. V was shortened by 5 bases and J by 5 bases, with 12 bases between the two germline ends. The CDR3 sequence is CASSGGSTTGELFF. For the CDR3, the DNA is TGTGCCAGCAGCGGAGGCTCTACTACCGGGGAGCTGTTTTTT.

The rearrangement joins TRBV9 to TRBJ2-1, with TRBD2 matching 7 bases. This CDR3 has 15 amino acids. Germline assignment: CDR1 SGDLS and CDR2 YYNGEE. V dropped 0 bases and J dropped 4; count of bases not matched to a gene: 4. The CDR3 region is CASSVEAGVYNEQFF. The CDR3 nucleotides are TGTGCCAGCAGCGTAGAGGCGGGAGTATACAATGAGCAGTTCTTC.

The chain couples TRBV5-5 to TRBJ1-3; D gene unclear. Germline values: CDR1 SGHKS, CDR2 YYEKEE (reference sequence). Trimming removed 4 bases from V and 9 bases from J, with 14 bases in between. This CDR3 is 13 amino acids long. CDR3 DNA sequence: TGTGCCAGCAGCGACGGGCCAGGCGCCACCATATATTTT. It specifies CASSDGPGATIYF.

The chain is built from TRBV11-1 and TRBJ2-1; 14 bases are shared with TRBD2. The length of the CDR3 is 16 residues. Germline assignment: CDR1 SGHAT and CDR2 FQDESV (reference sequence). With 4 bases clipped from V and 7 bases from J, the junction kept 6 bases outside the gene matches. CDR3 protein: CASSSYGTSGGNEQFF. CDR3 coding DNA: TGTGCCAGCAGCTCATACGGGACTAGCGGGGGAAATGAGCAGTTCTTC.

Concerning this clone: The junction and the germline gene differ at one end; a read error may be behind it. This chain connects TRBV2 to TRBJ1-2; TRBD1 is a possible D gene (5 bases). The CDR3 sequence is 14 residues long. The germline CDR1 and CDR2 sequences are SNHLY and FYNNEI. The CDR3 DNA sequence: TGTGCCAGCAGTGAAGCTTGGGACGGCGGGTCATTCTTCTTC. It yields the protein CASSEAWDGGSFFF.

This sequence joins TRBV27 and TRBJ1-4; TRBD1 matches 8 bases. Germline V gene sequence: CDR1 MNHEY, CDR2 SMNVEV (reference sequence). V lost 1 base and J lost 3; bases outside the gene matches: 4. CDR3 length equals 16 residues. For the CDR3, the DNA is TGTGCCAGCAGTTTATTAGGACAGGGACCTAATGAAAAACTGTTTTTT. This encodes CASSLLGQGPNEKLFF.

The chain uses TRBV12-3 or TRBV12-4 and TRBJ2-5, with D maybe TRBD2 (6 bases). The CDR3 is made up of 13 amino acids. V dropped 3 bases and J dropped 2 bases, with 7 bases sitting between them. DNA of the CDR3: TGTGCCAGCAGTTTGAGCGGGCAAGAGACCCAGTACTTC. It specifies CASSLSGQETQYF.

J is TRBJ1-5 and V is TRBV5-5, with D unresolved. CDR1 and CDR2 from the germline V gene are SGHKS and YYEKEE (reference sequence). The length of the CDR3 is 13 residues. The germline V and J ends were trimmed by 2 bases and 4 bases, with 7 bases remaining between them. The CDR3, as DNA: TGTGCCAGCAGCTTACTCCAAAATCAGCCCCAGCATTTT. Translation gives CASSLLQNQPQHF.

V and J are TRBV19 and TRBJ2-7; 7 bases align to TRBD1. J was trimmed by 0 bases and V by 3 bases; bases with no gene match: 5. The CDR3 is made up of 15 amino acids. CDR1 LNHDA and CDR2 SQIVND come from the germline V gene (reference sequence). The CDR3 spells CASSMVQGLSYEQYF. In DNA form, the CDR3 reads TGTGCCAGTAGTATGGTACAGGGGCTCTCCTACGAGCAGTACTTC.

The chain recombines TRBV6-2 or TRBV6-3 with TRBJ2-1, with D tentatively TRBD1 or TRBD2 (6 bases each). The V gene lost 5 bases and the J gene lost 4 bases, with 15 bases spanning the gap. The CDR3 is made up of 15 amino acids. CDR1 and CDR2 from the germline V gene are MNHEY and SVGEGT. The CDR3 sequence is CASSPEGGPYNEQFF. Written as DNA, the CDR3 is TGTGCCAGCAGTCCGGAGGGGGGACCTTACAATGAGCAGTTCTTC.

The rearrangement links TRBV19 to TRBJ1-1, with TRBD1 identical over 8 bases. V trimming: 2 bases; J trimming: 3 bases; junction bases outside the gene matches: 2. Germline V gene data show CDR1 as LNHDA and CDR2 as SQIVND (reference sequence). The CDR3 covers 14 residues. This CDR3 reads CASSIQGADTEAFF. CDR3 bases: TGTGCCAGTAGTATACAGGGGGCGGACACTGAAGCTTTCTTT.

The CDR3 spells CASSESRTNYGYTF. The CDR3 DNA reads as TGTGCCAGCAGTGAAAGTAGAACGAACTATGGCTACACCTTC. This chain links TRBV25-1 with TRBJ1-2, with D uncertain. The CDR3 is 14 residues long. Germline values: CDR1 MGHDK, CDR2 SYGVNS. The ends were cut back, 2 bases at V and 2 bases at J, with 9 bases in the middle.

This chain connects TRBV7-3 to TRBJ2-1, with TRBD1 matching 10 bases. Trimming removed 2 bases from V and 7 bases from J; junction bases left unmatched: 11. The CDR3 consists of 17 residues. Germline V gene sequence: CDR1 SGHTA, CDR2 FQGTGA. CDR3: CASSLASLGTGDNEQFF. The CDR3 DNA reads TGTGCCAGCAGCTTAGCCTCCTTGGGGACAGGGGATAATGAGCAGTTCTTC.

V and J are TRBV7-9 and TRBJ1-6; no firm D call. This CDR3 contains 15 residues. Deletions cut 5 bases from V and 10 bases from J, with 18 bases between. The V gene's germline CDR1 is SEHNR and CDR2 FQNEAQ (reference sequence). Here the CDR3 DNA reads TGTGCCAGCAGCCCCCTGGCAGTTGGGCAATCACCCCTCCACTTT. It translates to CASSPLAVGQSPLHF.

The chain links TRBV6-5 to TRBJ1-5; a weak D match, TRBD1 (5 bases). The CDR3 has 16 residues. Germline-derived CDR1 and CDR2 are MNHEY and SVGAGI. Trimming took off 0 bases at V and 6 bases at J, with 15 bases between the two ends. The chain's CDR3 is CASSYSYQGPGQPQHF. For the CDR3, the DNA is TGTGCCAGCAGTTACTCGTATCAGGGACCCGGTCAGCCCCAGCATTTT.

This clone was recorded a few times. This chain connects TRBV4-1 to TRBJ1-2; D unclear. Deletions cut 2 bases from V and 3 bases from J, with 16 bases between. Germline V gene lookup returns CDR1 MGHRA and CDR2 YSYEKL. This CDR3 spans 16 amino acids. In DNA, the CDR3 is TGCGCCAGCAGCCAAAGGAGAAGTTGGGAATACTATGGCTACACCTTC. It translates to CASSQRRSWEYYGYTF.

The chain uses TRBV3-1 (or the pseudogene TRBV3-2) and TRBJ2-4, with 11 bases identical to TRBD2. Losses at the gene ends were 5 bases for V and 6 bases for J; bases not matched to a gene: 6. The CDR3 runs to 15 residues. In germline, CDR1 is LGHDT, CDR2 YNNKEL (reference sequence). In DNA form, the CDR3 reads TGTGCCAGCAGCACCCTAGCGGGAGGATCAAACATTCAGTACTTC. Translation gives CASSTLAGGSNIQYF.

This chain uses TRBV19 with TRBJ1-2; D is undetermined. This CDR3 has 13 residues. The germline CDR1 and CDR2 sequences are LNHDA and SQIVND (reference sequence). V lost 1 base to trimming and J lost 8 bases, with 11 bases between them. CDR3 loop: CASSIAGSGGYTF. As DNA, the CDR3 is TGTGCCAGTAGTATAGCCGGTTCCGGAGGCTACACCTTC.

This chain connects TRBV9 to TRBJ1-2, with D uncertain. Trimming took off 3 bases at V and 5 bases at J, with 17 bases between the two ends. CDR1 and CDR2 (germline): SGDLS, YYNGEE. The CDR3 is made up of 15 amino acids. The CDR3 sequence: CASSDLGRMWYGYTF. The CDR3 DNA reads as TGTGCCAGCAGCGACCTGGGGAGGATGTGGTATGGCTACACCTTC. Full variable domain (remainder filled in from reference TRBV9 and TRBJ1-2): DSGVTQTPKHLITATGQRVTLRCSPRSGDLSVYWYQQSLDQGLQFLIQYYNGEERAKGNILERFSAQQFPDLHSELNLSSLELGDSALYFCASSDLGRMWYGYTFGSGTRLTVV.

This rearrangement joins TRBV9 to TRBJ2-7, with 9 bases matching TRBD2. The length of the CDR3 is 15 residues. The V gene end was trimmed by 7 bases and the J gene end by 7 bases; junction bases not matched to a gene: 15. In germline, CDR1 is SGDLS, CDR2 YYNGEE. DNA of the CDR3: TGTGCCAGCGCCCGGGGGGGACTAGCCACTTGGGAGCAGTACTTC. Residues: CASARGGLATWEQYF. Together with reference TRBV9 and TRBJ2-7, the CDR3 gives the full variable domain: DSGVTQTPKHLITATGQRVTLRCSPRSGDLSVYWYQQSLDQGLQFLIQYYNGEERAKGNILERFSAQQFPDLHSELNLSSLELGDSALYFCASARGGLATWEQYFGPGTRLTVT.

This chain joins TRBV11-1 and TRBJ2-3; D remains ambiguous. V was clipped by 0 bases and J by 8 bases, with 18 bases between them. Germline CDR1 and CDR2: SGHAT and FQDESV (reference sequence). This CDR3 is built from 16 residues. The CDR3 sequence is CASSLANSKGLGTQYF. CDR3 sequence (DNA): TGTGCCAGCAGCTTAGCGAACAGTAAAGGTCTAGGTACGCAGTATTTT.

The rearrangement uses TRBV29-1 and TRBJ2-7, with D possibly TRBD2 on 6 matching bases. The CDR3 totals 12 residues. V lost 3 bases, J lost 7 bases, and 13 bases lay in between. Germline lookup yields CDR1 SQVTM and CDR2 ANQGSEA. CDR3 sequence: CSVDGGTGEQYF. The CDR3 bases are TGCAGCGTTGACGGGGGAACTGGAGAGCAGTACTTC.

V usage is TRBV5-6 and J usage is TRBJ2-3; D gene unclear. The CDR3 contains 12 residues. V lost 9 bases, J lost 3 bases, and 11 bases lay in between. CDR1 and CDR2 from the germline V gene are SGHDT and YYEEEE. CDR3 coding DNA: TGTGCCACCACAGCGAGGACAGATACGCAGTATTTT. Translation gives CATTARTDTQYF.

The rearrangement joins TRBV30 to TRBJ1-5; D perhaps matches TRBD1 (6 bases). V lost 4 bases and J 5 bases, leaving 12 bases between the germline ends. Per the germline V gene, CDR1 is GTSNPN and CDR2 is SVGIG (reference sequence). The CDR3 sequence is 13 residues long. CDR3 loop: CAWKRRGDQPQHF. The CDR3 region has the DNA TGTGCCTGGAAAAGGAGGGGGGATCAGCCCCAGCATTTT. Looking up the rest from reference TRBV30 and TRBJ1-5 gives the full variable domain: SQTIHQWPATLVQPVGSPLSLECTVEGTSNPNLYWYRQAAGRGLQLLFYSVGIGQISSEVPQNLSASRPQDRQFILSSKKLLLSDSGFYLCAWKRRGDQPQHFGDGTRLSIL.